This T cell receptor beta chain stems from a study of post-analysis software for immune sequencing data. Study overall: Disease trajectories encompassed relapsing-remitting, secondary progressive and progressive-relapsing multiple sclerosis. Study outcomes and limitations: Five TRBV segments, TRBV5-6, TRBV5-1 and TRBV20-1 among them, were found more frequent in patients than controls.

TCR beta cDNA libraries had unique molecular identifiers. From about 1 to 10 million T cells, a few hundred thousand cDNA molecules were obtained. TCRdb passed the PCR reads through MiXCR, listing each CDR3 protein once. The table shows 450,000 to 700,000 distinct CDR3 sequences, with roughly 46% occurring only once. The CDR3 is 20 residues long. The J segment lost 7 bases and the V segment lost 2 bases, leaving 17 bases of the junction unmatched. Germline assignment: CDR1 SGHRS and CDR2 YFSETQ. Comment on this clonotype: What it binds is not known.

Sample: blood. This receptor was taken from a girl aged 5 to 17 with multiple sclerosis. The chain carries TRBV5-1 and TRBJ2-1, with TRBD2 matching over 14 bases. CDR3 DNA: TGCGCCAGCAGCTTAGCTCATGGGCCGGGACTAGCGGGAGTAGCGAATGAGCAGTTCTTC. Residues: CASSLAHGPGLAGVANEQFF.